The entry below gives a single T cell receptor (beta chain) sequence along with its context. This clonotype was observed a handful of times. Its antigen is unknown. One base away there is no much larger clone; base qualities are not given. Reading the germline V gene gives CDR1 MNHEY and CDR2 SVGAGI. The CDR3 runs 14 residues from the cysteine to the phenylalanine. Only the CDR3 DNA is retained, 42 bases long and in frame from the first base. V gives up 5 bases and J gives up 1 base, and the segment between their germline ends measures 12 bases. Systemically healthy Caucasian individuals from Russia, some 38 in total and aged roughly 6 to 90 years, were included as donors. Each donor gave ten milliliters of peripheral blood, drawn into EDTA-treated Vacutainer tubes. Ficoll-Paque density-gradient centrifugation was used to isolate PBMCs, with at least 6 million per sample. Total RNA, at least 5 micrograms per sample, was extracted from PBMCs with Trizol reagent. Naive CD45RAhigh/CD27high T cell percentages were measured by flow cytometry on a PBMC aliquot from every donor.

The source of the sample is a study of blood T cells in healthy people across ages (dated by TCRdb to the mid-2010s). At the level of the whole study: In model experiments, template switching captured about one uniquely barcoded TCR beta cDNA molecule for every two T cells. To track age-related changes in TCR beta repertoire diversity, the study relied on deep sequencing normalized with unique cDNA molecular identifiers. The donors were divided into four age groups: young (average approximately 15 years), middle-aged (about 39), aged (approximately 64) and long-lived (approximately 74). To avoid experimental bias, donors of different ages were randomly spread across the sequencing lanes. Two additional independent replicas of 1 million unique cDNA reads from the same blood draw were analyzed for two donors (one aged 18 to 30 and one aged 80 or older).

Study-wide conclusions, independent of this receptor: Because profiling used bulk unsorted PBMCs, naive and antigen-experienced compartments could not be compared conclusively. Estimates of total diversity based on one million sequenced T cells were regarded as lower bounds and as underestimates. Compared with the aged group, the long-lived group had more naive CD4+ T cells, fewer expanded clones and increased TCR diversity, suggesting age selection. Observed TCR beta diversity correlated strongly with the percentage of naive T cells measured by flow cytometry. Observed TCR beta diversity per million T cells fell roughly linearly with age, and a significant reduction was already apparent by age around 40. Because donor CMV infection status was unknown, age-related changes in expanded clonotypes were potentially confounded.

Receptor amplification or capture employed 5' RACE. TCRdb lists the instrument as Illumina HiSeq 2500. A second PCR of 7 to 11 cycles was performed with a sample-barcoded 5' primer and a J-beta primer mix. A template-switch 5' adaptor carrying 12 random nucleotides introduced a unique molecular identifier onto each TCR beta cDNA molecule. At least 2.5 million CDR3-containing paired-end reads were obtained from each sample. First-strand cDNA was synthesized from all RNA with the Mint cDNA synthesis kit, primed by a TRBC-specific oligonucleotide. All cDNA was treated with uracil-DNA glycosylase and then went through a first 18-cycle PCR with the universal primers M1SS and BC2_uni_R. For the original study's pipeline: For normalization, 1 million high-quality reads, each with a distinct molecular identifier, were randomly selected from each sample. Reads with shared molecular identifiers were discarded instead of being binned into consensus sequences. MiTCR, run with a Q25 quality threshold and the strictest error-elimination algorithm, handled CDR3 identification, clonotype clustering and error correction. Lower-bound total TCR beta diversity was estimated with a nonparametric unseen species model using Euler transformation. Clones were called with MiXCR by TCRdb after fastp trimmed the public reads at Q25, and only in-frame beta chains were retained. Duplicate CDR3 protein sequences are folded into a single record with the most common DNA and genes. For this entry, the V and J calls and clone size follow TCRdb and not the study's own pipeline. Recorded for this sample are some 1.4 million distinct CDR3 sequences; around two fifths of them occurred a single time. The top ten constitute less than 8% of the sample.

The V and J segments used are TRBV6-5 and TRBJ2-7, with the D gene uncertain. This clonotype was obtained from a woman aged 18-29 years in good health. Source material: blood. The sequence in DNA is TGTGCCAGCAGTCCGGGCCCTTTTTCCTACGAGCAGTACTTC. Its translation is CASSPGPFSYEQYF.